What follows are 26 T cell receptor beta chains derived from one specimen sequenced in a study of cytomegalovirus exposure and HLA in healthy donors (dated by TCRdb to 2017 to 2019). The method behind the library was the immunoSEQ multiplex PCR assay. For the multiplex PCR, a mixture combining 60 forward primers for TCR Vbeta segments and 13 reverse primers for TCR Jbeta segments was used. The immuneACCESS repertoire file appears here via TCRdb, limited to in-frame rearrangements. These files lack a portion of the clones; in checked studies, under half of the deficit traces to unresolved V genes, and the cause of the others is not known. The sample table contains some 77,000 clones; only one count was recorded for about 80% of them. The top ten clones comprise about 2.5% of the sample. Sequencing was carried out using PBMCs. These receptors were obtained from a man aged 30 to 45 in good health and CMV-seronegative.

This chain joins TRBV27 and TRBJ2-3; tentative D call: TRBD2 (5 bases). The CDR3 runs 18 residues. Germline CDR1 reads MNHEY; CDR2 reads SMNVEV (reference sequence). Trimming left V 0 bases short and J 4 bases short, with 20 bases between. CDR3 sequence: CASSLSPQLVRWSDTQYF. CDR3 DNA sequence: TGTGCCAGCAGTTTATCGCCCCAACTAGTCCGGTGGTCAGATACGCAGTATTTT.

V gene TRBV11-1 combines with J gene TRBJ2-3; 7 positions match TRBD1. V was clipped by 3 bases and J by 4 bases; unmatched bases: 7. In germline, CDR1 is SGHAT, CDR2 FQDESV (reference sequence). This CDR3 is built from 15 residues. The CDR3 nucleotides read TGTGCCAGCAGCTTCGACAGGGTTGGGGCAGATACGCAGTATTTT. Protein product: CASSFDRVGADTQYF.

This chain joins TRBV7-9 and TRBJ1-1; 7 bases match TRBD1. Losses at the gene ends were 5 bases for V and 7 bases for J; bases not matched to a gene: 10. Germline loops: CDR1 SEHNR, CDR2 FQNEAQ (reference sequence). The length of the CDR3 is 14 residues. The CDR3 is CASSPPGQPGEAFF. CDR3 bases: TGTGCCAGCAGCCCCCCGGGACAGCCCGGTGAAGCTTTCTTT.

This clone appeared once. V and J are TRBV6-4 and TRBJ2-1; tentatively, D is TRBD2 (6 bases). The germline CDR1 and CDR2 sequences are MRHNA and SNTAGT. Trimming took 0 bases from V and 11 from J, leaving 20 bases between them. The CDR3 runs 16 residues. CDR3 nucleotides: TGTGCCAGCAGTGACTCCGGCGGCGGGGCTACAAGGAAGCAGTTCTTC. Its protein is CASSDSGGGATRKQFF.

V and J are TRBV7-2 and TRBJ1-3, with 7 bases aligning to TRBD1. J lost 4 bases, V lost 2 bases, and 5 bases had no gene match. From germline, CDR1 is SGHTA and CDR2 FQGNSA. The length of the CDR3 is 15 residues. In DNA form, the CDR3 reads TGTGCCAGCAGCTTAACTCCGGGACAGGGAAACACCATATATTTT. This sequence encodes CASSLTPGQGNTIYF.

The rearrangement links TRBV7-9 to TRBJ2-1, with D perhaps matching TRBD1 (5 bases). V lost 4 bases and J 8 bases, leaving 18 bases between the germline ends. This CDR3 has 15 residues. In germline, CDR1 is SEHNR, CDR2 FQNEAQ (reference sequence). For the CDR3, the DNA is TGTGCCAGCAGCTCTCACGAGTCAGGGAACCATGAGCAGTTCTTC. Amino acid sequence: CASSSHESGNHEQFF. The variable domain in full, completed from reference TRBV7-9 and TRBJ2-1, reads DTGVSQNPRHKITKRGQNVTFRCDPISEHNRLYWYRQTLGQGPEFLTYFQNEAQLEKSRLLSDRFSAERPKGSFSTLEIQRTEQGDSAMYLCASSSHESGNHEQFFGPGTRLTVL.

This clone appeared once. CDR3 coding DNA: TGTGCCAGCAGCTTATTGGGGGGACCCGACAATGAGCAGTTCTTC. It yields the protein CASSLLGGPDNEQFF. This chain uses TRBV7-9 with TRBJ2-1, with D possibly matching TRBD2 (6 bases). The V gene lost 2 bases and the J gene lost 5 bases, with 13 bases spanning the gap. Germline values: CDR1 SEHNR, CDR2 FQNEAQ (reference sequence). The CDR3 has 15 amino acids.

The rearrangement uses TRBV5-1 and TRBJ1-1, with 7 bases fitting TRBD1. J lost 11 bases, V lost 6 bases, and 22 bases had no gene match. The germline V gene has CDR1 SGHRS and CDR2 YFSETQ. The CDR3 is 16 residues long. DNA of the CDR3: TGCGCCAGCACTCTGACCTGGACAGGCTATTCCTCAAGGGCTTTCTTT. This sequence encodes CASTLTWTGYSSRAFF.

As to this clone: In the same sample, other DNA sequences code for this CDR3. The V gene is TRBV4-2, the J gene TRBJ2-5; TRBD2 aligns across 9 bases. Germline-derived CDR1 and CDR2 are LGHNA and YNFKEQ. This CDR3 has 21 amino acids. Germline trimming cut 3 bases from V and 0 bases from J; bases unmatched to any gene: 20. Here the CDR3 reads CASSHPRTGTSQIRYQETQYF. As DNA, the CDR3 is TGTGCCAGCAGCCACCCACGGACCGGGACTAGCCAAATAAGGTACCAAGAGACCCAGTACTTC.

This chain joins TRBV6-6 and TRBJ2-3; no firm D call. From germline, CDR1 is MNHNY and CDR2 SVGAGI (reference sequence). Trimming pared 8 bases from V and 0 bases from J, leaving 6 bases between. This CDR3 is built from 12 residues. The CDR3, as DNA: TGTGCCAGCTGTACTAGCACAGATACGCAGTATTTT. Translating gives CASCTSTDTQYF.

The chain couples TRBV10-1 to TRBJ2-5; TRBD2 might be the D (5 bases). The CDR3 length is 14 residues. The V end was cut by 2 bases, the J end by 1 base, with 8 bases between. Looked up from germline, CDR1 is WNHNN and CDR2 is SYGVQD (reference sequence). CDR3 sequence (DNA): TGCGCCAGCAGTGAGCCCGGGGTCCAAGAGACCCAGTACTTC. Amino acid sequence: CASSEPGVQETQYF.

The chain links TRBV7-8 to TRBJ2-5, with D unclear. This CDR3 contains 11 residues. V gave up 5 bases and J gave up 3 bases, with 4 bases separating them. From germline, CDR1 is SGHVS and CDR2 FQNEAQ. The CDR3 DNA sequence: TGTGCCAGCAGCCATGAAGAGACCCAGTACTTC. This translates into CASSHEETQYF.

The chain has TRBV7-9 and TRBJ2-7; D unclear. Germline V CDR1 and CDR2: SEHNR, FQNEAQ (reference sequence). V was trimmed by 0 bases and J by 3 bases, leaving 6 bases between them. This CDR3 spans 13 amino acids. The CDR3: CASSLAHSYEQYF. CDR3 bases: TGTGCCAGCAGCTTAGCGCACAGCTACGAGCAGTACTTC. The full variable domain, with the rest looked up from reference TRBV7-9 and TRBJ2-7, is DTGVSQNPRHKITKRGQNVTFRCDPISEHNRLYWYRQTLGQGPEFLTYFQNEAQLEKSRLLSDRFSAERPKGSFSTLEIQRTEQGDSAMYLCASSLAHSYEQYFGPGTRLTVT.

In its sample, this clone was seen once. This chain connects TRBV5-4 to TRBJ2-2; TRBD1 aligns across 7 bases. The trim removed 4 bases at V and 3 bases at J, leaving 3 bases unmatched. The CDR3 sequence is 14 residues long. Germline-derived CDR1 and CDR2 are SGHNT and YYREEE (reference sequence). The CDR3 sequence is CASSTTGYTGELFF. The CDR3, as DNA: TGTGCCAGCAGCACGACAGGGTACACCGGGGAGCTGTTTTTT.

The rearrangement uses TRBV10-2 and TRBJ2-3; TRBD1 matches at 8 bases. After removal of 8 bases from V and 6 bases from J, the junction contained 10 bases not matched to a gene. Germline V CDR1 and CDR2: WSHSY, SAAADI. CDR3 length: 14 residues. This chain's CDR3 is CASEGLYRGDTQYF. Written as DNA, the CDR3 is TGCGCCAGCGAAGGTCTATACAGGGGGGATACGCAGTATTTT.

The V and J genes are TRBV18 and TRBJ1-3; D unclear. V was cut by 5 bases and J by 0 bases, with 20 bases left in between. The germline V gene encodes CDR1 KGHSH and CDR2 LQKENI. CDR3 length equals 18 residues. CDR3 in DNA: TGTGCCAGCTCAGCCTCCCGCGGGAGGGCCCCCTCTGGAAACACCATATATTTT. This gives the protein CASSASRGRAPSGNTIYF.

The chain joins TRBV27 to TRBJ2-7, with TRBD1 identical over 7 bases. Germline V CDR1 and CDR2: MNHEY, SMNVEV (reference sequence). The junction had 6 bases not matched to a gene; V was cut back by 8 bases and J by 2 bases. The CDR3 covers 13 residues. In nucleotides, the CDR3 is TGTGCCAGCGGGACAGTCCCCACCTACGAGCAGTACTTC. This codes for CASGTVPTYEQYF.

In this sample, this clone turned up once. V usage is TRBV29-1 and J usage is TRBJ2-3; tentative D call: TRBD2 (5 bases). The CDR3 has 14 amino acids. CDR1 SQVTM and CDR2 ANQGSEA come from the germline V gene. The V gene lost 4 bases and the J gene lost 1 base, with 12 bases spanning the gap. CDR3 residues: CSVAGSSGTDTQYF. The DNA for the CDR3 is TGCAGCGTTGCTGGGAGTAGCGGCACAGATACGCAGTATTTT.

This chain joins TRBV27 and TRBJ2-5, with D perhaps TRBD2 (5 bases). The DNA end is more similar to TRBJ2-7, so the J call may be wrong. Germline values: CDR1 MNHEY, CDR2 SMNVEV (reference sequence). CDR3 size: 14 residues. The CDR3 bases are TGTGCCAGCGGGGAGACACTGAGCTCCTACGAGCAGTACTTC. Amino acids: CASGETLSSYEQYF.

There are a few counts of this clone. The J gene is TRBJ2-1, the V gene TRBV5-5; a possible D gene is TRBD2 (5 bases). V shed 7 bases and J shed 6 bases, with 23 bases lying between them. The CDR3 sequence is 16 residues long. CDR1 and CDR2 from the germline V gene are SGHKS and YYEKEE (reference sequence). This CDR3 reads CASSLTGFMAGNEQFF. DNA for the CDR3: TGTGCCAGCTCGCTGACCGGGTTTATGGCGGGCAATGAGCAGTTCTTC.

The V and J genes are TRBV14 and TRBJ1-2, with D uncertain. There are 13 residues in the CDR3. The V end was cut by 1 base, the J end by 9 bases, with 12 bases between. CDR1 is SGHDN, CDR2 FVKESK, per germline. CDR3 residues: CASSQVTSNRYTF. Here the CDR3 DNA reads TGTGCCAGCAGCCAAGTAACCTCTAACCGCTACACCTTC.

The chain joins TRBV27 to TRBJ2-2; D unresolved. CDR1 is MNHEY, CDR2 SMNVEV, per germline (reference sequence). The CDR3 loop spans 11 amino acids. The germline V and J ends were trimmed by 6 bases and 6 bases, with 5 bases remaining between them. The CDR3 DNA sequence: TGTGCCAGCAGGAGTGCCGGGGAGCTGTTTTTT. Translation gives CASRSAGELFF.

The V and J genes are TRBV4-3 and TRBJ2-5; TRBD2 matches at 8 bases. This CDR3 comprises 16 residues. The germline gives CDR1 LGHNA, CDR2 YSLEER. The V and J ends lost 0 bases and 4 bases, in that order; junction bases with no gene match: 7. CDR3 in DNA: TGCGCCAGCAGCCAAGATCCCAGCGGGGGCTCAGAGACCCAGTACTTC. This translates into CASSQDPSGGSETQYF.

This chain uses TRBV4-2 with TRBJ2-3; TRBD2 is a possible D gene (5 bases). This CDR3 has 14 amino acids. With 4 bases removed from V and 6 bases from J, the gap between germline ends came to 14 bases. Germline lookup yields CDR1 LGHNA and CDR2 YNFKEQ. Here the CDR3 DNA reads TGTGCCAGCAGCCCCCTGAGCGGAGCGGATACGCAGTATTTT. This sequence encodes CASSPLSGADTQYF.

The chain employs TRBV27 and TRBJ1-5; 8 positions agree with TRBD1. V lost 6 bases to trimming and J lost 9 bases; unmatched junction nucleotides: 7. This CDR3 spans 13 amino acids. CDR1 MNHEY and CDR2 SMNVEV come from the germline V gene (reference sequence). The CDR3 spells CASSGQGLRPQHF. CDR3 in DNA: TGTGCCAGCAGCGGACAGGGCCTCAGGCCCCAGCATTTT.

This chain joins TRBV5-4 and TRBJ2-3; 13 bases map to TRBD2. After removal of 3 bases from V and 1 base from J, the junction contained 8 bases not matched to a gene. This CDR3 has 18 residues. Per germline, CDR1 SGHNT and CDR2 YYREEE (reference sequence). In nucleotides, the CDR3 is TGTGCCAGCAGCTACGGGACTAGCGGGGATTTTCGCACAGATACGCAGTATTTT. Protein sequence: CASSYGTSGDFRTDTQYF.